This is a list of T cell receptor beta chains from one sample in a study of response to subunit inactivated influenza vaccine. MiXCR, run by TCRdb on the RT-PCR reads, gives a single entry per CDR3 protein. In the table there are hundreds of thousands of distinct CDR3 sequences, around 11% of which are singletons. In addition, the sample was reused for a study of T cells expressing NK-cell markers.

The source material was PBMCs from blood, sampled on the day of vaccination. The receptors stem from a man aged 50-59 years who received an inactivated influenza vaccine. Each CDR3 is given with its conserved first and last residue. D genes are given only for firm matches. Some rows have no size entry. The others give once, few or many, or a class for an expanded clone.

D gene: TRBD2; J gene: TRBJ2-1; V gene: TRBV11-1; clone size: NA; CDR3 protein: CASSGGGLGLSSSYNEQFF; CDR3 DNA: TGTGCCAGCAGCGGGGGGGGTCTGGGTTTATCTAGCTCCTACAATGAGCAGTTCTTC
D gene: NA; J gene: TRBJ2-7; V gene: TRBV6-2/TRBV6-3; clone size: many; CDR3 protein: CASSYLYEQYF; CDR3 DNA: TGTGCCAGCAGTTACCTCTACGAGCAGTACTTC
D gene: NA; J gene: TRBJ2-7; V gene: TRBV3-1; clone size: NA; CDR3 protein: CASSSGLLYEQYF; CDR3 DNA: TGTGCCAGCAGCTCGGGCTTACTGTACGAGCAGTACTTC
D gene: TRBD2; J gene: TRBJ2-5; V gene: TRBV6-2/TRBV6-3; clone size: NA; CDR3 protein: CASSYERAGTFRGTQYF; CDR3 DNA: TGTGCCAGCAGTTACGAGAGAGCGGGGACGTTTCGGGGGACCCAGTACTTC
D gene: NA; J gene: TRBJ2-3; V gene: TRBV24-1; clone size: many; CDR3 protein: CATTSAGTDTQYF; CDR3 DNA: TGTGCCACCACCTCCGCTGGCACAGATACGCAGTATTTT
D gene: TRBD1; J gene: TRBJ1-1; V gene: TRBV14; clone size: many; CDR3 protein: CASSQDRRTGWNTEAFF; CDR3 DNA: TGTGCCAGCAGCCAAGATCGGAGGACAGGGTGGAACACTGAAGCTTTCTTT
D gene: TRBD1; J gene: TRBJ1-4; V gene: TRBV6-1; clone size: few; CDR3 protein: CASRGTGLKKLFF; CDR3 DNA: TGTGCCAGCAGGGGGACAGGGTTGAAAAAACTGTTTTTT
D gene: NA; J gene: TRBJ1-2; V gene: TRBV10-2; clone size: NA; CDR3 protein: CASSESGYGYTF; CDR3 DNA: TGCGCCAGCAGTGAGTCGGGTTACGGCTACACCTTC
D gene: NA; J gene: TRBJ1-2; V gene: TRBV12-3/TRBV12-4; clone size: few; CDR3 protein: CASSLPGHGYTF; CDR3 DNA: TGTGCCAGCAGTTTACCAGGGCATGGCTACACCTTC
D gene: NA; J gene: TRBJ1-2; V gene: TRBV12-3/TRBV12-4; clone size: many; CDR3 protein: CASSLGAVSGGYTF; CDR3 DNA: TGTGCCAGCAGTTTAGGGGCAGTCTCCGGTGGCTACACCTTC
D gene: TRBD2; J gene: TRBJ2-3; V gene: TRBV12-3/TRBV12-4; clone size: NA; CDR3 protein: CASSPGLAGVAF; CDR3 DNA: TGTGCCAGCAGCCCCGGACTAGCGGGAGTTGCATTT
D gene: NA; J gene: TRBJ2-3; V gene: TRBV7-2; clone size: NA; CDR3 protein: CASSLERVRDTQYF; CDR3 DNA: TGTGCCAGCAGCTTAGAGCGGGTACGAGATACGCAGTATTTT
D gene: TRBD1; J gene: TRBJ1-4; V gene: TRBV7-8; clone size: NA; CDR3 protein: CASSTRTGTNEKLFF; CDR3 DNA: TGTGCCAGCAGCACACGGACAGGGACTAATGAAAAACTGTTTTTT
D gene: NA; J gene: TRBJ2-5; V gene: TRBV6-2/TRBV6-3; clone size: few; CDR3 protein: CASSYTGGLETQYF; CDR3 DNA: TGTGCCAGCAGTTACACGGGGGGCCTGGAGACCCAGTACTTC
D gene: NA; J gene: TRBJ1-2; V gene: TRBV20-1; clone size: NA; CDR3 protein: CSAGDRSNYGYTF; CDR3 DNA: TGCAGTGCTGGTGACAGGTCCAACTATGGCTACACCTTC
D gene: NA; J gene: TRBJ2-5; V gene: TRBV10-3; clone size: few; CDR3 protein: CAISGDGETQYF; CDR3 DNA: TGTGCCATCAGTGGGGACGGGGAGACCCAGTACTTC
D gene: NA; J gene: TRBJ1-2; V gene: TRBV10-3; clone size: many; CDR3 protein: CAISGNSEVYGYTF; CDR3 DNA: TGTGCCATCAGTGGAAACTCCGAGGTCTATGGCTACACCTTC
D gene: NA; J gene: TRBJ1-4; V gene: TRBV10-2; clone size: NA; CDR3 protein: CASSPPSSSEKLFF; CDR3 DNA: TGCGCCAGCAGCCCCCCGTCGAGCAGTGAAAAACTGTTTTTT
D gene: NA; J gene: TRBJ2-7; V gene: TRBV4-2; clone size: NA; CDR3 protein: CASSQDHANFYEQYF; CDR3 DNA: TGTGCCAGCAGCCAAGACCACGCCAATTTCTACGAGCAGTACTTC
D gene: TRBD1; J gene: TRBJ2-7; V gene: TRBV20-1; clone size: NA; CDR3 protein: CSARGPGQGSYEQYF; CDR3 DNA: TGCAGTGCTAGAGGGCCGGGACAGGGCTCCTACGAGCAGTACTTC
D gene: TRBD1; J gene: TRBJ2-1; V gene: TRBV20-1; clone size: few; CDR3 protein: CSARGGTADSYNEQFF; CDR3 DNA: TGCAGTGCTAGAGGGGGGACAGCTGACTCCTACAATGAGCAGTTCTTC
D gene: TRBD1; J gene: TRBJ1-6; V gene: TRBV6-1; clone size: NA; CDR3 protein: CASRGRGQGYNSPLHF; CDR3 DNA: TGTGCCAGCAGGGGAAGAGGACAGGGGTATAATTCACCCCTCCACTTT
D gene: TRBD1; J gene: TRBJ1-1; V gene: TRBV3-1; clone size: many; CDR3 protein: CASSYRTGDEAFF; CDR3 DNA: TGTGCCAGCAGCTACCGGACAGGCGACGAAGCTTTCTTT
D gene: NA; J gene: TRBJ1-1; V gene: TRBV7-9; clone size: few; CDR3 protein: CASSLPNLNTEAFF; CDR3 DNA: TGTGCCAGCAGCTTACCGAACTTGAACACTGAAGCTTTCTTT
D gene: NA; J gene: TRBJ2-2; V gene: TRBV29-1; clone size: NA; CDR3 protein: CSVVLAGIGTGELFF; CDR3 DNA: TGCAGCGTTGTTTTGGCAGGCATTGGCACCGGGGAGCTGTTTTTT
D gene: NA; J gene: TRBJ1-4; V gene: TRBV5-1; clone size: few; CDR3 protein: CASSLPGQNEKLFF; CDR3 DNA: TGCGCCAGCAGCTTACCGGGGCAAAATGAAAAACTGTTTTTT
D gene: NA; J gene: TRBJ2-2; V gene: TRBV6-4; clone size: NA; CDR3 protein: CASRRDSMNTGELFF; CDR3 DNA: TGTGCCAGCCGTCGAGACAGCATGAACACCGGGGAGCTGTTTTTT
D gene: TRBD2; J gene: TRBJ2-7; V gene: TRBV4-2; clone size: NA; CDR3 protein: CASSPPGLGHEQYF; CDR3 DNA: TGTGCCAGCAGCCCACCGGGACTAGGTCACGAGCAGTACTTC
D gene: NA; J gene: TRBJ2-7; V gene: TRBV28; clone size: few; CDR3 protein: CACRDGYYEQYF; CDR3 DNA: TGTGCCTGCCGGGACGGCTATTACGAGCAGTACTTC
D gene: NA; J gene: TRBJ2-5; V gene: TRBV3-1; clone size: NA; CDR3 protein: CASSQGVMETQYF; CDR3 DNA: TGTGCCAGCAGCCAAGGAGTGATGGAGACCCAGTACTTC
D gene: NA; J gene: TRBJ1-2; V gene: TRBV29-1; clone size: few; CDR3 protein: CSVRDRGGSGGYTF; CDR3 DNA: TGCAGCGTTCGGGACCGGGGGGGTTCGGGTGGCTACACCTTC
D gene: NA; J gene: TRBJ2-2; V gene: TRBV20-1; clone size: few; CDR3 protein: CSASLHTGELFF; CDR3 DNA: TGCAGTGCTAGTCTCCACACCGGGGAGCTGTTTTTT
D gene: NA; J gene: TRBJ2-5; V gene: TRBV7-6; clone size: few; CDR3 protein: CASSLFSETQYF; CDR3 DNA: TGTGCCAGCAGCTTATTTAGTGAGACCCAGTACTTC
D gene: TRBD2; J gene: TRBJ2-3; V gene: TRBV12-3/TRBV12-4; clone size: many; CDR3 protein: CASSAGDGNMVTQYF; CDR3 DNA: TGTGCCAGCAGTGCGGGGGACGGAAACATGGTTACGCAGTATTTT
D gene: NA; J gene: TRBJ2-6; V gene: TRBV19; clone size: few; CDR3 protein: CASSSRGLLSGANVLTF; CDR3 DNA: TGTGCCAGTAGTTCCCGGGGCCTACTCTCTGGGGCCAACGTCCTGACTTTC
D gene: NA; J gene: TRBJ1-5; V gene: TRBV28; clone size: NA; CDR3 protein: CASSSWTAYQPQHF; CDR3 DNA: TGTGCCAGCAGTTCCTGGACAGCCTATCAGCCCCAGCATTTT
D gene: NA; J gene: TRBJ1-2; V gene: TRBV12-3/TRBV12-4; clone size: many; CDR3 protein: CASSPAGRWGYTF; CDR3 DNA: TGTGCCAGCAGTCCAGCAGGGAGGTGGGGCTACACCTTC
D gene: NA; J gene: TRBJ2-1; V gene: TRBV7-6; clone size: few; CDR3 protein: CASSAGVWNEQFF; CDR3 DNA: TGTGCCAGCAGCGCAGGGGTTTGGAATGAGCAGTTCTTC
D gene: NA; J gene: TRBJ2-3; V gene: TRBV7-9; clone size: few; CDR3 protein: CASSRGGGRGTDTQYF; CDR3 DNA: TGTGCCAGCAGCCGGGGTGGAGGCAGGGGAACAGATACGCAGTATTTT
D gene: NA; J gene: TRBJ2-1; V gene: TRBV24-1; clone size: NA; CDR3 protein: CATSDSNRNEQFF; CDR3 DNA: TGTGCCACCAGTGATTCCAACAGGAATGAGCAGTTCTTC
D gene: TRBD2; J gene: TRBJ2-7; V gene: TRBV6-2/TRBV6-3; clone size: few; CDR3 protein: CASRRWTSGSYEQYF; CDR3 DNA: TGTGCCAGCAGGCGCTGGACTAGCGGGAGCTACGAGCAGTACTTC
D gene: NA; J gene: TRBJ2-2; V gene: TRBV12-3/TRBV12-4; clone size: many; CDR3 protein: CASSLGFTGELFF; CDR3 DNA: TGTGCCAGCAGCCTAGGATTCACCGGGGAGCTGTTTTTT
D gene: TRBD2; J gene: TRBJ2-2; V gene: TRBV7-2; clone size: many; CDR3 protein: CASRRTSANTGELFF; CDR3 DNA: TGTGCCAGCAGGAGGACTAGTGCGAACACCGGGGAGCTGTTTTTT
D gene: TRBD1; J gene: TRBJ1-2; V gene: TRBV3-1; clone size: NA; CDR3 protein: CASSQAGGAGGYTF; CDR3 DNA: TGTGCCAGCAGCCAAGCAGGGGGCGCGGGTGGCTACACCTTC
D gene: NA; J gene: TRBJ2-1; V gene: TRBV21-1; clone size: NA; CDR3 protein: CASSKDLLAGEPRDEQFF; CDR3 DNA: TGTGCCAGCAGCAAAGATCTTCTAGCGGGGGAGCCCAGGGATGAGCAGTTCTTC
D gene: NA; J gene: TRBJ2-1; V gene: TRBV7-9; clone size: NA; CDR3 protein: CASSLTDTRREQFF; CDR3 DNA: TGTGCCAGCAGCTTGACCGACACGCGCAGGGAGCAGTTCTTC
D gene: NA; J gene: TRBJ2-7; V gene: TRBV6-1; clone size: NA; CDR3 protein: CASRNQGGHSYEQYF; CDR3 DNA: TGTGCCAGCCGGAACCAGGGCGGGCACTCCTACGAGCAGTACTTC
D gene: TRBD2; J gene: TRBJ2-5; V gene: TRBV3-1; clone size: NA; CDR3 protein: CASSQDLAGGQTQYF; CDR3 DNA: TGTGCCAGCAGCCAAGACTTAGCGGGTGGGCAGACCCAGTACTTC
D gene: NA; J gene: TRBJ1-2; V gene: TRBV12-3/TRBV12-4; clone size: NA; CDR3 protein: CASSQGPVYGYTF; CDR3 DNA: TGTGCCAGCAGCCAGGGGCCGGTCTATGGCTACACCTTC
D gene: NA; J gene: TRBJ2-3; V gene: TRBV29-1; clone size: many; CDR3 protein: CSVAHSGVIDTQYF; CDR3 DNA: TGCAGCGTGGCCCATTCAGGGGTCATCGATACGCAGTATTTT
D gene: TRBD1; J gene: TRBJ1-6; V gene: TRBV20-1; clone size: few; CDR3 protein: CSAARGVPLHF; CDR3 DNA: TGCAGTGCTGCCAGGGGGGTACCCCTCCACTTT
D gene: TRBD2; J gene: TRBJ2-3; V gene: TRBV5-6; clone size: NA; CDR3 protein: CASSLASGEDSTDTQYF; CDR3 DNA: TGTGCCAGCAGCTTGGCTAGCGGGGAGGATAGCACAGATACGCAGTATTTT